Listed below are T cell receptor beta chains from one sample, sequenced in a study of T cell responses to AZD1222 COVID-19 vaccine. The repertoire was sequenced with immunoSEQ multiplex PCR; TCRdb's copy has only in-frame clones and lacks some. The table lists about 140,000 clones, 92% of them singletons. The material was peripheral blood, obtained on day 0 of AZD1222 vaccination. These receptors all come from an adult in good health. Each CDR3 is given with its conserved first and last residue. The D gene is left open where the match is weak. The size of a clone is reported for some rows only, either as once, few or many, or as a class for expanded clones.

V	size	J	D	DNA	CDR3
TRBV6-2/TRBV6-3	.	TRBJ2-1	.	TGTGCCAGCAGTGCGTCCCCGGGTTCCTACAATGAGCAGTTCTTC	CASSASPGSYNEQFF
TRBV9	.	TRBJ1-2	TRBD1	TGTGCCAGCAGCGTAGCTAGGACAGGGGATGGCTACACCTTC	CASSVARTGDGYTF
TRBV6-5	.	TRBJ2-7	TRBD1	TGTGCCAGCAGTTACTCAGGACAGGGAGGTAATGACAAGCAGTACTTC	CASSYSGQGGNDKQYF
TRBV28	.	TRBJ2-7	TRBD2	TGTGCCAGCAGTCCAACTAGCGGATATACCTACGAGCAGTACTTC	CASSPTSGYTYEQYF
TRBV5-6	.	TRBJ2-5	TRBD1	TGTGCCAGCAGCACAACAGGGGCCCAGTACTTC	CASSTTGAQYF
TRBV9	.	TRBJ1-2	.	TGTGCCAGCAGCGTCAGCGGGTCTAACTATGGCTACACCTTC	CASSVSGSNYGYTF
TRBV5-5	.	TRBJ1-5	TRBD1	TGTGCCAGCAGCATGACAGGGGGGAACAATCATCCCCAGCATTTT	CASSMTGGNNHPQHF
TRBV10-2	.	TRBJ2-7	TRBD2	TGCGCCAGCAGTCAGAGACTAGCTAGCTCCTACGAGCAGTACTTC	CASSQRLASSYEQYF
TRBV6-2/TRBV6-3	.	TRBJ2-7	TRBD2	TGTGCCAGCAGTTCGGGGGGGGCCTCCTACGAGCAGTACTTC	CASSSGGASYEQYF
TRBV2	.	TRBJ1-2	.	TGTGCCAGCGACACGGACGGTCTTAACTATGGCTACACCTTC	CASDTDGLNYGYTF
TRBV7-2	.	TRBJ2-7	.	TGTGCCAGCAGCTTAGCGGCAGGGGCTATCTACGAGCAGTACTTC	CASSLAAGAIYEQYF
TRBV27	few	TRBJ2-1	.	TGTGCCAGCAGTCTCTCCCTCCTAGCTGGTGAGCAGTTCTTC	CASSLSLLAGEQFF
TRBV21-1	once	TRBJ2-1	.	TGTGCCAGCAGCAAAAATTCCGCGGGCCCCACGTCCTACAATGAGCAGTTCTTC	CASSKNSAGPTSYNEQFF
TRBV11-2	.	TRBJ2-1	.	TGTGCCAGCAGCTTGGAGATCACCGTATTAGTGGGTGAGCAGTTCTTC	CASSLEITVLVGEQFF
TRBV11-2	.	TRBJ2-3	.	TGTGCCAGCAGCCCCGCCGGGTTGGGAGATACGCAGTATTTT	CASSPAGLGDTQYF
TRBV10-3	.	TRBJ2-1	TRBD1	TGTGCCATCAGTGAGTCTACAGGGGGCTTCAATGAGCAGTTCTTC	CAISESTGGFNEQFF
TRBV7-9	once	TRBJ1-3	.	TGTGCCAGCAGCCCCTCGCTCAGTGGAAACACCATATATTTT	CASSPSLSGNTIYF
TRBV6-5	.	TRBJ2-1	.	TGTGCCAGCAGTTACTCGGTCTCCTACAATGAGCAGTTCTTC	CASSYSVSYNEQFF
TRBV7-9	.	TRBJ1-2	TRBD1	TGTGCCAGCAGCTACGGGACAGATGGCTACACCTTC	CASSYGTDGYTF
TRBV6-6	once	TRBJ2-7	.	TGTGCCAGCAGTCGAAACCCTCAAACTAGTCAGGGCGAGCAGTACTTC	CASSRNPQTSQGEQYF
TRBV30	.	TRBJ2-3	.	TGTGCCTGGAGTCCTTTAACAGATACGCAGTATTTT	CAWSPLTDTQYF
TRBV14	.	TRBJ2-5	TRBD1	TGTGCCAGCAGCCAGCCCGGGACAGGGGTTTGGGAGACCCAGTACTTC	CASSQPGTGVWETQYF
TRBV18	.	TRBJ1-1	.	TGTGCCAGCTCGACAGGAAACACTGAAGCTTTCTTT	CASSTGNTEAFF
TRBV18	.	TRBJ2-2	.	TGTGCCAGCTCACCTGGGACACTTAACACCGGGGAGCTGTTTTTT	CASSPGTLNTGELFF
TRBV30	.	TRBJ2-7	.	TGTGCCTGGAGTGGTGGACCTTATAGCTCCTACGAGCAGTACTTC	CAWSGGPYSSYEQYF
TRBV14	.	TRBJ1-2	.	TGTGCCAGCAGCCGACTCCTGGGCCCCGGGGGCTACACCTTC	CASSRLLGPGGYTF
TRBV30	.	TRBJ2-7	TRBD2	TGTGCCTGGATCCCCCTCCTAGCGGGAGAGGACGAGCAGTACTTC	CAWIPLLAGEDEQYF
TRBV7-6	.	TRBJ2-4	.	TGTGCCAGCAGCGGAACTATGAGGGACATTCAGTACTTC	CASSGTMRDIQYF
TRBV19	.	TRBJ2-3	TRBD1	TGTGCCAGTGGCCCGGGACAGGGACTCACAGATACGCAGTATTTT	CASGPGQGLTDTQYF
TRBV7-8	.	TRBJ2-1	TRBD2	TGTGCCAGCAGCTACCTTCTAGCGGGAGGTACGTTCTACAATGAGCAGTTCTTC	CASSYLLAGGTFYNEQFF
TRBV4-1	.	TRBJ2-3	TRBD1	TGCGCCAGCAGCCAAACATGGGACAGGCGTGATGTGGATACGCAGTATTTT	CASSQTWDRRDVDTQYF
TRBV25-1	.	TRBJ1-6	.	TGTGCCAGCAGTGATCCGGGGTATAATTCACCCCTCCACTTT	CASSDPGYNSPLHF
TRBV11-2	.	TRBJ2-2	.	TGTGCCAGCAGTCGGGACGTATCCGGGGAGCTGTTTTTT	CASSRDVSGELFF
TRBV29-1	.	TRBJ2-5	.	TGCAGCGTTGAAATGGACTTGGGAGAGACCCAGTACTTC	CSVEMDLGETQYF
TRBV25-1	.	TRBJ1-3	.	TGTGCCAGCAGTGGACAGCCGGGAGGAAACACCATATATTTT	CASSGQPGGNTIYF
TRBV11-1	.	TRBJ1-5	.	TGTGCCAGCAGCTTAGACAGCTCTCCCAATCAGCCCCAGCATTTT	CASSLDSSPNQPQHF
TRBV5-1	.	TRBJ1-4	.	TGCGCCAGCAGAGAGGGATCGAAAGAAAAACTGTTTTTT	CASREGSKEKLFF
TRBV7-2	.	TRBJ2-3	TRBD2	TGTGCCAGCAGCTCAGGACTAGCCGGGGGCACAGATACGCAGTATTTT	CASSSGLAGGTDTQYF
TRBV27	.	TRBJ1-6	TRBD1	TGTGCCAGCAGTCCCGACAGGGGTTACCCACCCCTCCACTTT	CASSPDRGYPPLHF
TRBV6-5	.	TRBJ1-2	TRBD1	TGTGCCAGCAGGACAGGGGGCCTGAGCAGAGGCTACACCTTC	CASRTGGLSRGYTF
TRBV2	.	TRBJ2-1	.	TGTGCCAGCAGTGCCCTAGACAGTGACAATGAGCAGTTCTTC	CASSALDSDNEQFF
TRBV30	.	TRBJ1-1	TRBD1	TGTGCCTGGACTCAAAGGGGGACAGGCGGGTATGAAGCTTTCTTT	CAWTQRGTGGYEAFF
TRBV5-1	.	TRBJ2-4	TRBD1	TGCGCCAGCAGGGGAACCGGGACAGGCGACATTCAGTACTTC	CASRGTGTGDIQYF
TRBV2	once	TRBJ2-7	TRBD1	TGTGCCAGCAGTGAAGGGACAGGCCCCTACGAGCAGTACTTC	CASSEGTGPYEQYF
TRBV3-1/TRBV3-2	.	TRBJ2-7	TRBD2	TGTGCCAGCAGCCAACTTGGCGGGGGATTCTACGAGCAGTACTTC	CASSQLGGGFYEQYF
TRBV5-1	.	TRBJ2-7	TRBD2	TGCGCCAGCAGCTTGGGTTCCCGCGGGAGCTCCTACGAGCAGTACTTC	CASSLGSRGSSYEQYF
TRBV12-1	.	TRBJ2-3	.	TGTGCCAGGTTCAAGGGCGGAGTTAGCACAGATACGCAGTATTTT	CARFKGGVSTDTQYF
TRBV7-9	.	TRBJ1-6	TRBD1	TGTGCCAGCAGCCTCCACGGGACAGCTAATTCACCCCTCCACTTT	CASSLHGTANSPLHF
TRBV27	once	TRBJ1-1	.	TGTGCCAGCAGCCCAAGATTACAGGGCCCTGAAGCTTTCTTT	CASSPRLQGPEAFF
TRBV7-2	.	TRBJ2-7	TRBD2	TGTGCCAGCAGCCTTGGACTAGCGGGTACCTTCGAGCAGTACTTC	CASSLGLAGTFEQYF
TRBV21-1	.	TRBJ2-7	.	TGTGCCAGCAGTCCGGGACAGATCTACGAGCAGTACTTC	CASSPGQIYEQYF
TRBV5-6	.	TRBJ1-5	.	TGTGCCAGCAGCTGGCAGGGAACGAGGCAGCCCCAGCATTTT	CASSWQGTRQPQHF
TRBV18	.	TRBJ1-1	.	TGTGCCAGCTCACAGTTGTATTTCCGGCCAGACATGAACACTGAAGCTTTCTTT	CASSQLYFRPDMNTEAFF
TRBV6-5	once	TRBJ1-5	TRBD1	TGTGCCAGCAGGAGACAGGGCTTTGACAATCAGCCCCAGCATTTT	CASRRQGFDNQPQHF
TRBV30	.	TRBJ2-7	.	TGTGCCTGGAGCCCAGGGGCCAGGGCGGAGTACGAGCAGTACTTC	CAWSPGARAEYEQYF
TRBV19	few	TRBJ1-1	.	TGTGCCAGTAGTATATATCAGGGTTGGAGCACTGAAGCTTTCTTT	CASSIYQGWSTEAFF